The present T cell receptor beta chain was sequenced within a study of identical twins. In germline, CDR1 is SEHNR, CDR2 FQNEAQ (reference sequence). CDR3 length: 14 amino acids. The germline V and J ends were trimmed by 5 bases and 2 bases, with 12 bases remaining between them. The cDNA had a unique molecular identifier and a template-switch universal primer site. One entry per CDR3 protein, called by TCRdb with MiXCR from the 5' RACE reads. The table has about 190,000 distinct CDR3 sequences, 15% to 20% seen once. All donors were healthy Caucasians. These same data were also listed under a study on T cells expressing NK-cell markers. As that report states: There were seven HCMV-seropositive donors and one seronegative donor among the eight sequenced. Among four donors, these clonotypes also ranked first in the CD3+CD56-NKG2C+ fraction.

The specimen sequenced was CD8+ T cells sorted from blood. This clonotype was sampled from a woman aged 18-29 years in good health. The genes are TRBV7-9 and TRBJ1-2; TRBD1 is a possible D gene (5 bases). CDR3 nucleotide sequence: TGTGCCAGCAGCCCCGGGACGGAGAACTATGGCTACACCTTC. This codes for CASSPGTENYGYTF.